These T cell receptor beta chains were read from a single sample in a study of T cell changes during pregnancy in multiple sclerosis. The table came from immunoSEQ multiplex PCR; TCRdb's copy has only in-frame clones and leaves some out. The table has roughly 33,000 clones, around 90% seen once. Sequenced material: CD4+ T cells from peripheral blood mononuclear cells, taken in the third trimester of pregnancy. The receptors stem from a female donor in good health, enrolled as a control in a pregnancy study. Each CDR3 is given with its conserved first and last residue. A D gene is named only where the DNA matches it firmly. Where a row states a size, it is once, few, many or the class of an expanded clone; other rows omit it.

v_gene	j_gene	d_gene	abundance	CDR3nt	CDR3aa
TRBV7-2	TRBJ2-1	TRBD2	NA	TGTGCCAGCAGCTCAGGACTAGCGGGAAAGCAGTTCTTC	CASSSGLAGKQFF
TRBV2	TRBJ1-4	NA	once	TGTGCCAGCAGTGAAGTCGGAGGTAATGAAAAACTGTTTTTT	CASSEVGGNEKLFF
TRBV29-1	TRBJ1-2	TRBD1	NA	TGCAGCGTTGAAGGCCGGGACAGCGTCTATGGCTACACCTTC	CSVEGRDSVYGYTF
TRBV10-3	TRBJ1-6	TRBD1	NA	TGTGCCACAAGACAGGGATCTTCACCCCTCCACTTT	CATRQGSSPLHF
TRBV5-4	TRBJ2-2	TRBD1	NA	TGTGCCAGCAGCCCAGGGGGTGATAACACCGGGGAGCTGTTTTTT	CASSPGGDNTGELFF
TRBV28	TRBJ2-3	NA	NA	TGTGCCAGCCAGGGAAACTCAGATACGCAGTATTTT	CASQGNSDTQYF
TRBV7-2	TRBJ1-1	NA	once	TGTGCCAGCAACTTAGCTGGGGGGGCGAGGAACACTGAAGCTTTCTTT	CASNLAGGARNTEAFF
TRBV27	TRBJ2-1	TRBD1	NA	TGTGCCAGCAGTCTTCGGACAGGTACCTACAATGAGCAGTTCTTC	CASSLRTGTYNEQFF
TRBV5-6	TRBJ2-2	TRBD1	NA	TGTGCCAGCAGCCCTACGGGACAGGGGATCACCGGGGAGCTGTTTTTT	CASSPTGQGITGELFF
TRBV5-1	TRBJ2-3	TRBD2	NA	TGCGCCAGCAGCTCGGGACTAGCGGGGGGGCGGACAGATACGCAGTATTTT	CASSSGLAGGRTDTQYF
TRBV7-2	TRBJ2-1	TRBD1	NA	TGTGCCAGCAGCTTACAGGGGGACCCCTACAATGAGCAGTTCTTC	CASSLQGDPYNEQFF
TRBV9	TRBJ2-7	NA	NA	TGTGCCAGCAGCGCCTATAGCGGATTCTCCTACGAGCAGTACTTC	CASSAYSGFSYEQYF
TRBV5-6	TRBJ1-4	NA	NA	TGTGCCAGCAGCTTGAGGCAGGGAGGTGAAAAACTGTTTTTT	CASSLRQGGEKLFF
TRBV19	TRBJ2-1	NA	once	TGTGCCAGTAGTTTTAGAGGACAGCTGGGTGAGCAGTTCTTC	CASSFRGQLGEQFF
TRBV5-1	TRBJ1-2	TRBD1	NA	TGCGCCAGCAGCTTAGGGACAGGGAACGGCTACACCTTC	CASSLGTGNGYTF
TRBV7-2	TRBJ2-7	NA	NA	TGTGCCAGCAGTTACAGCGGAAGCGGGCCCGACTACGAGCAGTACTTC	CASSYSGSGPDYEQYF
TRBV11-3	TRBJ2-1	NA	NA	TGTGCCAGCAGCTTGGGAGGGGGGGCGGGGAATGAGCAGTTCTTC	CASSLGGGAGNEQFF
TRBV27	TRBJ1-5	TRBD1	NA	TGTGCCAGCAGTCCGGAGGACAGGGCAAGTAATCAGCCCCAGCATTTT	CASSPEDRASNQPQHF
TRBV5-1	TRBJ2-3	NA	NA	TGCGCCAGCAGCTCCCCGACTGGGACAGATACGCAGTATTTT	CASSSPTGTDTQYF
TRBV27	TRBJ1-5	TRBD1	once	TGTGCCAGCAGTCCCCGGACAGGAAGGAGTCAGCCCCAGCATTTT	CASSPRTGRSQPQHF
TRBV7-8	TRBJ2-5	TRBD1	NA	TGTGCCAGCAGCCCAAGGGGGCCCCCTCAAGAGACCCAGTACTTC	CASSPRGPPQETQYF
TRBV27	TRBJ2-2	NA	NA	TGTGCCAAAGATCGACAGTCCCGGGTCACCGGGGAGCTGTTTTTT	CAKDRQSRVTGELFF
TRBV30	TRBJ2-7	TRBD2	NA	TGTGCCTGGAGCGGGGAGGGACGGACCTACGAGCAGTACTTC	CAWSGEGRTYEQYF
TRBV5-5	TRBJ2-7	TRBD1	NA	TGTGCCAGCAGCTGGGGACAGGGGATCTACGAGCAGTACTTC	CASSWGQGIYEQYF
TRBV19	TRBJ1-5	NA	NA	TGTGCCAGTAGTGCCCAGGGTGGAGTAAGCAATCAGCCCCAGCATTTT	CASSAQGGVSNQPQHF
TRBV27	TRBJ2-7	TRBD1	NA	TGTGCCAGCAGGTTGGGGACAGGGACCTACGAGCAGTACTTC	CASRLGTGTYEQYF